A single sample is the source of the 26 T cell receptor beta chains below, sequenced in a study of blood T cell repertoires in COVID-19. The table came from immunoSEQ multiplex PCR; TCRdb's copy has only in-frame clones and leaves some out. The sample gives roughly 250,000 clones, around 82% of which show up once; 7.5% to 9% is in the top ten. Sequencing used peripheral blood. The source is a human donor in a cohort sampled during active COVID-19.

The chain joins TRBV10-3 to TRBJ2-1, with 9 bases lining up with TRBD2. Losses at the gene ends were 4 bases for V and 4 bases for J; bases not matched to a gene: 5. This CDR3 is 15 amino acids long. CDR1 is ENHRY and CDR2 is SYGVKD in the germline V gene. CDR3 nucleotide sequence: TGTGCCATCAGTGGAAGGACTAGCGTATACAATGAGCAGTTCTTC. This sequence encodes CAISGRTSVYNEQFF.

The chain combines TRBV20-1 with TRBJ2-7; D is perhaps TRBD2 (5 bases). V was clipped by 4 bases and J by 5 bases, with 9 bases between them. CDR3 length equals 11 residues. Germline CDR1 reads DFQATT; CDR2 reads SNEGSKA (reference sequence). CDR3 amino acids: CSAKMGDEQYF. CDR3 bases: TGCAGTGCTAAAATGGGAGACGAGCAGTACTTC.

The CDR3 sequence: CASSLLQGIGEKLFF. The CDR3 coding sequence is TGTGCCAGCAGCTTACTCCAGGGGATAGGGGAAAAACTGTTTTTT. The genes are TRBV5-5 and TRBJ1-4; a possible D gene is TRBD1 (6 bases). Trimming removed 2 bases from V and 8 bases from J, with 16 bases in between. The germline V gene has CDR1 SGHKS and CDR2 YYEKEE (reference sequence). The CDR3 runs 15 residues. The full variable domain, in which reference TRBV5-5 and TRBJ1-4 provide the parts outside the CDR3, is DAGVTQSPTHLIKTRGQQVTLRCSPISGHKSVSWYQQVLGQGPQFIFQYYEKEERGRGNFPDRFSARQFPNYSSELNVNALLLGDSALYLCASSLLQGIGEKLFFGSGTQLSVL.

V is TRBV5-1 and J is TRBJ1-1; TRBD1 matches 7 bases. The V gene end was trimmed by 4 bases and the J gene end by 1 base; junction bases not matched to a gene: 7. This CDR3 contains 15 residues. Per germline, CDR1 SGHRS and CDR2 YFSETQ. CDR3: CASSPTAGGNTEAFF. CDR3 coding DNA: TGCGCCAGCAGCCCTACGGCAGGGGGGAACACTGAAGCTTTCTTT.

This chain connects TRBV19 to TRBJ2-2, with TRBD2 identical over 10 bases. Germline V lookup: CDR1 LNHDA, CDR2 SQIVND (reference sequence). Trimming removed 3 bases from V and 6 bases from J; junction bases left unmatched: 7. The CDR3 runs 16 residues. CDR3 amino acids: CASSIPSGGASGELFF. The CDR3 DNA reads TGTGCCAGTAGTATCCCCAGCGGGGGGGCTTCCGGGGAGCTGTTTTTT.

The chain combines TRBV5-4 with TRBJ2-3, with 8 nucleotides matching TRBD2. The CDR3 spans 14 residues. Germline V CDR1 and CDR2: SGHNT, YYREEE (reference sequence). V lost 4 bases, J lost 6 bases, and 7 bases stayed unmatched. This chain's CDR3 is CASSGGLAGDTQYF. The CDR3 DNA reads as TGTGCCAGCAGCGGCGGACTAGCCGGGGATACGCAGTATTTT.

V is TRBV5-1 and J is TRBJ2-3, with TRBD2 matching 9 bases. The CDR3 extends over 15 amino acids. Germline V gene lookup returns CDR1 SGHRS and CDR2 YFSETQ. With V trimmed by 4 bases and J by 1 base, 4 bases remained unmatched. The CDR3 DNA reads TGCGCCAGCAGCCCTCGGACTAGCGGCACAGATACGCAGTATTTT. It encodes CASSPRTSGTDTQYF.

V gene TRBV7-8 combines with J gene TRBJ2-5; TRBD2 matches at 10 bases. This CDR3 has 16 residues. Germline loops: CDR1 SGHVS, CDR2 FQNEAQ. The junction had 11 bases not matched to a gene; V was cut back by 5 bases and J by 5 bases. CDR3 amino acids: CASSRNSGGTWETQYF. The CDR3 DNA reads TGTGCCAGCAGCCGGAATAGCGGGGGGACTTGGGAGACCCAGTACTTC.

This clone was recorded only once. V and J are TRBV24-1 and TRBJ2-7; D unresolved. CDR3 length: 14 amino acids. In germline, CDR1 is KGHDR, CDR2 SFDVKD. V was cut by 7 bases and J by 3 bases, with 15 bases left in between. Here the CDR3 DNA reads TGTGCCACCAGCCCTCGCGGAGCCCACTACGAGCAGTACTTC. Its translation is CATSPRGAHYEQYF.

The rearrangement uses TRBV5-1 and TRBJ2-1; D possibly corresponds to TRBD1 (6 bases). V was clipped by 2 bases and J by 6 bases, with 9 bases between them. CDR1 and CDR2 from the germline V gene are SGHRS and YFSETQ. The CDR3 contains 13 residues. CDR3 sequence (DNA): TGCGCCAGCAGCTTCAGGGGCGGCAATGAGCAGTTCTTC. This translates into CASSFRGGNEQFF.

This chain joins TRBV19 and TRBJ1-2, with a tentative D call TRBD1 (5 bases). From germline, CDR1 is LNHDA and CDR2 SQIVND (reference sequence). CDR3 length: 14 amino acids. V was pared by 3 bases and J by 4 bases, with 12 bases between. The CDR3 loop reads CASSIRGTGYGYTF. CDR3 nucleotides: TGTGCCAGTAGTATTAGGGGAACTGGCTATGGCTACACCTTC.

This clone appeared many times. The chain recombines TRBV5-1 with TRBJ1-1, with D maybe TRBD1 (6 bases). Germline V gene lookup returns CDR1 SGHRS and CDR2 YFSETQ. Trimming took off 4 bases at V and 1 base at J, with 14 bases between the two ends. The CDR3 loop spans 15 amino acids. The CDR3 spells CASSLGGRANTEAFF. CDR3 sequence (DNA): TGCGCCAGCAGCCTGGGGGGCAGGGCGAACACTGAAGCTTTCTTT.

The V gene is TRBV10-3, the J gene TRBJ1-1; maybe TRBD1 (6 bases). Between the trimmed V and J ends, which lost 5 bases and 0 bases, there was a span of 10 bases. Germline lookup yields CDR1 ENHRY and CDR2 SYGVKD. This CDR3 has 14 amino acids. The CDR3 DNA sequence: TGTGCCATCAGTAGACAGGTCCTGAACACTGAAGCTTTCTTT. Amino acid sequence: CAISRQVLNTEAFF.

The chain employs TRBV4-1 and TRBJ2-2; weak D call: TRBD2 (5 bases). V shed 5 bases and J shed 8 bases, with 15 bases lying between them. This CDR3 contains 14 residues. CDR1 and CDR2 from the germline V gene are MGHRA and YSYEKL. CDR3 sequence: CASSTSSTEGELFF. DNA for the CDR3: TGCGCCAGCAGCACCTCTAGCACAGAAGGGGAGCTGTTTTTT.

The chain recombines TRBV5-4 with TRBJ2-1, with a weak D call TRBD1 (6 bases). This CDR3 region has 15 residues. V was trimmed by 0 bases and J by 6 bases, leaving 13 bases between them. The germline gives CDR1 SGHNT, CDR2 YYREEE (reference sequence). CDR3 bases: TGTGCCAGCAGCTTGGCAGGTTCCAGGGGCAATGAGCAGTTCTTC. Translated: CASSLAGSRGNEQFF.

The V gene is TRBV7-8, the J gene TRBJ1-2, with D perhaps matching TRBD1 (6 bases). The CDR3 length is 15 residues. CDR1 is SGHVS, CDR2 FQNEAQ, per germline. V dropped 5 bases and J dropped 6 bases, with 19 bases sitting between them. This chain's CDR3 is CASSPQQGLYDGYTF. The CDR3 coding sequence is TGTGCCAGCAGCCCTCAACAGGGTTTATACGATGGCTACACCTTC.

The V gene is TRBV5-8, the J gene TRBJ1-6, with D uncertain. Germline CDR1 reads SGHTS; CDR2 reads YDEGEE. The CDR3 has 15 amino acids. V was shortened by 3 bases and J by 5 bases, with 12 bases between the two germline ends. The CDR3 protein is CASSSYPPDNSPLHF. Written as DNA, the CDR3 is TGTGCCAGCAGCTCCTATCCTCCCGATAATTCACCCCTCCACTTT.

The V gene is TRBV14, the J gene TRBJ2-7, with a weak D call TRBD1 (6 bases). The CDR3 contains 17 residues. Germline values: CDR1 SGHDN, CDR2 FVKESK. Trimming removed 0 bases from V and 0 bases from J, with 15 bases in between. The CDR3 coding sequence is TGTGCCAGCAGCCAAGATCTAGGCAGGGGTACCTCCTACGAGCAGTACTTC. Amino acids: CASSQDLGRGTSYEQYF.

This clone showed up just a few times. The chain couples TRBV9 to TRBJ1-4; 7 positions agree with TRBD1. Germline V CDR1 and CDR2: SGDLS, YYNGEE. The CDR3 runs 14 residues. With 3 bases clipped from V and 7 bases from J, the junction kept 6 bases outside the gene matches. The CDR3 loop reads CASSEGGAGEKLFF. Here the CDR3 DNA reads TGTGCCAGCAGCGAAGGGGGCGCGGGTGAAAAACTGTTTTTT.

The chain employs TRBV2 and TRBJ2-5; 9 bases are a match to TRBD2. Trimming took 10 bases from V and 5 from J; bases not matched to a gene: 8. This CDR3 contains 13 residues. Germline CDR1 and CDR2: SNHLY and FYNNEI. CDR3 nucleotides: TGTGCCATCGGATTAGCGGGAGACGAGACCCAGTACTTC. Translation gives CAIGLAGDETQYF.

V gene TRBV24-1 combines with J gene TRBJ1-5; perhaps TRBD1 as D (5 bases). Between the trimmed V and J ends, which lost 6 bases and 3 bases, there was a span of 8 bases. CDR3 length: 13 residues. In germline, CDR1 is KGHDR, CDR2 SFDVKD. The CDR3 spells CATSRGSNQPQHF. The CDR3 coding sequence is TGTGCCACCAGTCGGGGGTCCAATCAGCCCCAGCATTTT.

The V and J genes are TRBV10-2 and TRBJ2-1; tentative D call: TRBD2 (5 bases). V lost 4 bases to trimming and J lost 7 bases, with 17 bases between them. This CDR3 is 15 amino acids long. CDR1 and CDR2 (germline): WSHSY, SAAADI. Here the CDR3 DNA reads TGCGCCAGCAGTGGAGGGCGGGCCCATACTAATGAGCAGTTCTTC. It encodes CASSGGRAHTNEQFF.

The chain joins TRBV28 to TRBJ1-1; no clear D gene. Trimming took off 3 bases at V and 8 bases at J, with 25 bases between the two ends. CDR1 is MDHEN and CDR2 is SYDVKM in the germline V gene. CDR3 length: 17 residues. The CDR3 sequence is CASSLSPGSWMRGEAFF. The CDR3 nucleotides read TGTGCCAGCAGTTTGAGTCCGGGATCGTGGATGCGTGGGGAAGCTTTCTTT.

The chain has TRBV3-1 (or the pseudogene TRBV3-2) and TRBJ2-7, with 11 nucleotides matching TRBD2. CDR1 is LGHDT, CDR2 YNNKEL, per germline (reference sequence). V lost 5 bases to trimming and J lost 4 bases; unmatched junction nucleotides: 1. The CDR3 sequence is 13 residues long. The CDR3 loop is CASSSSGGYEQYF. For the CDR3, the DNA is TGTGCCAGCAGCTCTAGCGGGGGGTACGAGCAGTACTTC.

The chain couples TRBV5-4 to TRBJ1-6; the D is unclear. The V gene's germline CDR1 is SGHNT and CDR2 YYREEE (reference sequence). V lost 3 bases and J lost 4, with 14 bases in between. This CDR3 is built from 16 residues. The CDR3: CASSSGKDDYNSPLHF. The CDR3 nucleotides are TGTGCCAGCAGCTCGGGGAAGGACGATTATAATTCACCCCTCCACTTT.

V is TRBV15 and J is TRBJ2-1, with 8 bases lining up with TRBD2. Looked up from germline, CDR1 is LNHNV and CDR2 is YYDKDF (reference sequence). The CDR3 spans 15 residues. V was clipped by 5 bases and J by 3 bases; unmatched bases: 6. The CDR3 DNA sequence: TGTGCCACCAGCGGTTTCAGCGGGAGCTACAATGAGCAGTTCTTC. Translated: CATSGFSGSYNEQFF. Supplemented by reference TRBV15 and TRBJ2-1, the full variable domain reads DAMVIQNPRYQVTQFGKPVTLSCSQTLNHNVMYWYQQKSSQAPKLLFHYYDKDFNNEADTPDNFQSRRPNTSFCFLDIRSPGLGDTAMYLCATSGFSGSYNEQFFGPGTRLTVL.